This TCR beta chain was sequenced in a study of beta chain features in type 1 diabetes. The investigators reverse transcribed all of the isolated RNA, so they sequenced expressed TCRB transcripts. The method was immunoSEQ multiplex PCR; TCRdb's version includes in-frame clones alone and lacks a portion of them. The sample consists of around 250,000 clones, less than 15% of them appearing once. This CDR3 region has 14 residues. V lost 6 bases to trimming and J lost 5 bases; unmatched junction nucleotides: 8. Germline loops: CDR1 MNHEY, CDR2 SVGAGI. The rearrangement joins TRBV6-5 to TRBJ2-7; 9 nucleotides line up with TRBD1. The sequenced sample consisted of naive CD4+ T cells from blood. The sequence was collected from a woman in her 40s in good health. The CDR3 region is CASRVGTGYHEQYF. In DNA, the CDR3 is TGTGCCAGCAGGGTAGGGACAGGGTATCACGAGCAGTACTTC.